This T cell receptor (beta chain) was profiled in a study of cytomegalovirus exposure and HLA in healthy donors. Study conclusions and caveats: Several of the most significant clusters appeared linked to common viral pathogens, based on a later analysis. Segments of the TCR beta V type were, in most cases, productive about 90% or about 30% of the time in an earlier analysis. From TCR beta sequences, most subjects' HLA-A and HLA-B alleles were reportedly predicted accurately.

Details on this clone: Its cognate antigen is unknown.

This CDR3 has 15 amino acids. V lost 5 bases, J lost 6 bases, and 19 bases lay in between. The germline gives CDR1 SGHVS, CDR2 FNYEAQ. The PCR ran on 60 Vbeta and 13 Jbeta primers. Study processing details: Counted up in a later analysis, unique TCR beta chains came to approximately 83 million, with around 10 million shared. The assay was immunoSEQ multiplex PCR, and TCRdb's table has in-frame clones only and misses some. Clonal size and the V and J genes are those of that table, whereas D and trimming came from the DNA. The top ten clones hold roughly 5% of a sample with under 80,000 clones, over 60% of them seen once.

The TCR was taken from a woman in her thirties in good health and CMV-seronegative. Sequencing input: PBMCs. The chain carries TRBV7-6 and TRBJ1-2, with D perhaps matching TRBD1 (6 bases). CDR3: CASSLYGQSSHGYTF. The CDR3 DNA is TGTGCCAGCAGCCTTTATGGACAGTCCTCCCATGGCTACACCTTC.